This paragraph reports one T cell receptor beta chain. Its antigen is not identified. The data derive from a study of T cell responses to AZD1222 COVID-19 vaccine. About the research overall: Researchers grouped second doses given at about 4 or about 12 weeks into one pool. Study-wide results and caveats: Repertoires in all cases were sampled only once the peak T cell response had passed.

J was trimmed by 2 bases and V by 3 bases; bases with no gene match: 1. CDR1 is LNHNV and CDR2 is YYDKDF in the germline V gene (reference sequence). The CDR3 covers 14 residues. The assay was immunoSEQ multiplex PCR, and TCRdb's table has in-frame clones only and misses some. The sample carries 72,000 or so clones, 75% to 90% recorded once. The chain joins TRBV15 to TRBJ1-3; 7 positions match TRBD1. The sequenced sample was peripheral blood, obtained on day 0 of AZD1222 vaccination. The clonotype originates from an adult in good health. This CDR3 reads CATSRTGTGNTIYF. CDR3 bases: TGTGCCACCAGCAGGACAGGGACTGGAAACACCATATATTTT.